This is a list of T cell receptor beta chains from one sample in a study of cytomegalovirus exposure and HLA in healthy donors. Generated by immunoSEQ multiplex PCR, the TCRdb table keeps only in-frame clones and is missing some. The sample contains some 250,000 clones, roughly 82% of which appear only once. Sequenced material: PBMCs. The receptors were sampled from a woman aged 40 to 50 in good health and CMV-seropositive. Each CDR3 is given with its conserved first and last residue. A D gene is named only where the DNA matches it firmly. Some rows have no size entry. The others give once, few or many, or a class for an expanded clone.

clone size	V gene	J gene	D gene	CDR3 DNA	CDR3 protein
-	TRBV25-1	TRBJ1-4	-	TGTGCCAGCAGTTCCCGGACAGCCCGTAATGAAAAACTGTTTTTT	CASSSRTARNEKLFF
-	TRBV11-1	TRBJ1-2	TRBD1	TGTGCCAGCAGGGTGGACAGGGGGCGCGGTGGCTACACCTTC	CASRVDRGRGGYTF
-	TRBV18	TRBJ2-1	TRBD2	TGTGCCAGCTCACCGCCCGGGACTACAAGCTCCTACAATGAGCAGTTCTTC	CASSPPGTTSSYNEQFF
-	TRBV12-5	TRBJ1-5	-	TGTGCTAGTGGTTTGGGGACAGTCAATCAGCCCCAGCATTTT	CASGLGTVNQPQHF
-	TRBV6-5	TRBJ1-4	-	TGTGCCAGCAGTTACTTTGCGGGGGGCGGGAATGAAAAACTGTTTTTT	CASSYFAGGGNEKLFF
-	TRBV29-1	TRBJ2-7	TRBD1	TGCAGCGTTGAAACCGGACAGGCCTCCTACGAGCAGTACTTC	CSVETGQASYEQYF
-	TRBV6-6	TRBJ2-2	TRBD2	TGTGCCAGCACCCCAGGACTAGACCTGACCGGGGAGCTGTTTTTT	CASTPGLDLTGELFF
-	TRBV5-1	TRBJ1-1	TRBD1	TGCGCCAGCAGCGCGGGACAGGGGGCAACGACTGAAGCTTTCTTT	CASSAGQGATTEAFF
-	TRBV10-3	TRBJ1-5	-	TGTGCCATCAGTGAAATTGAAGGGGATTCCCAGCATTTT	CAISEIEGDSQHF
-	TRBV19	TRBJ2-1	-	TGTGCCAGTAGTATAAGAAGGAGCTCCTACAATGAGCAGTTCTTC	CASSIRRSSYNEQFF
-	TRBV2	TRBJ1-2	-	TGTGCCAGCAGTGTGTGGGGTGAGGGCGGCTACACCTTC	CASSVWGEGGYTF
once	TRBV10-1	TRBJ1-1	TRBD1	TGCGCCAGCAGTGACCAGGGGGCGATGGATGAAGCTTTCTTT	CASSDQGAMDEAFF
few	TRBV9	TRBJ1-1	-	TGTGCCAGCAGTGCTGGCAGGAGGGACACTGAAGCTTTCTTT	CASSAGRRDTEAFF
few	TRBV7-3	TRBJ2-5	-	TGTGCCAGCAGCTCCTCCGGACAGAAACAAGAGACCCAGTACTTC	CASSSSGQKQETQYF
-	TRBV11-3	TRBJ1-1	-	TGTGCCAGCAGCTTAGGAGGCGGGGGCGGGTTCACTGAAGCTTTCTTT	CASSLGGGGGFTEAFF
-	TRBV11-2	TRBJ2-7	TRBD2	TGTGCCAGCAGCTTAGGGGACTACACGAGGCAGTACTTC	CASSLGDYTRQYF
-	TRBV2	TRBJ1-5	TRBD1	TGTGCCAGCAGTGAAGAGGGGACAGGGGTAGGACAGCCCCAGCATTTT	CASSEEGTGVGQPQHF
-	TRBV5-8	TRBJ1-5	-	TGTGCCAGCAGCCCCGGCTGGAGGGGCCGAGCCAATCAGCCCCAGCATTTT	CASSPGWRGRANQPQHF
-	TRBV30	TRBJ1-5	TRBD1	TGTGCCTGGAGTCAGGGGGCGGATGGCAATCAGCCCCAGCATTTT	CAWSQGADGNQPQHF
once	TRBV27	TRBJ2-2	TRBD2	TGTGCCAGCAGTCTGTCCCCCCCCGCGGGAGGGAACACCGGGGAGCTGTTTTTT	CASSLSPPAGGNTGELFF
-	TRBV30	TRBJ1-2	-	TGTGCCTGGAGTACAGCCCTTAACTATGGCTACACCTTC	CAWSTALNYGYTF
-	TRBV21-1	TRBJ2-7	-	TGTGCCAGCAGCAAAGTTGCGGACAGGGAAACCTACGAGCAGTACTTC	CASSKVADRETYEQYF
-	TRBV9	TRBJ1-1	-	TGTGCCAGCAGCATCGAGGGACAGAACACTGAAGCTTTCTTT	CASSIEGQNTEAFF
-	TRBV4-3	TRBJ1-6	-	TGCGCCAGCAGCCAAGATATAGGGACTGGAATTTCACCCCTCCACTTT	CASSQDIGTGISPLHF
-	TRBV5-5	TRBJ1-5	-	TGTGCCAGCAAGGAACAGCAAAATCAGCCCCAGCATTTT	CASKEQQNQPQHF
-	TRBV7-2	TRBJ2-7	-	TGTGCCAGCAGCTCGGATGTGACAGTACTACGCTACGAGCAGTACTTC	CASSSDVTVLRYEQYF
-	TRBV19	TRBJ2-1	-	TGTGCCAGTGTGAGCCGGGACAAGAACTACAATGAGCAGTTCTTC	CASVSRDKNYNEQFF
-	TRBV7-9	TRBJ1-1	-	TGTGCCAGCAGCTTTTCCCAACCCATAGAAAAGAACACTGAAGCTTTCTTT	CASSFSQPIEKNTEAFF
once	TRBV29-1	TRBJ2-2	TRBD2	TGCAGCGCCAACCTCGGGGGGGCCGGGGAGCTGTTTTTT	CSANLGGAGELFF
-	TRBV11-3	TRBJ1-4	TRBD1	TGTGCCAGCAGCCCCCGGGACAGACGGGAAAAACTGTTTTTT	CASSPRDRREKLFF
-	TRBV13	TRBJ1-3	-	TGTGCCAGCAGCTTAGAAGAGGGCGAAGCTGGAAACACCATATATTTT	CASSLEEGEAGNTIYF
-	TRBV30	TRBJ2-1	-	TGTGCCTGGAGTGTACAATACAATGAGCAGTTCTTC	CAWSVQYNEQFF
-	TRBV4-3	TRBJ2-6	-	TGCGCCAGCAGTTCCAGCGGAGCTTCCGGCGAGGCTGGGGCCAACGTCCTGACTTTC	CASSSSGASGEAGANVLTF
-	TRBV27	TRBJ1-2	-	TGTGCCAGTCAGGGCAGGGGTGGTTATGGCTACACCTTC	CASQGRGGYGYTF
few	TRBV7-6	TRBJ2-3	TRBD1	TGTGCCAGCAGCATCTCCGGGACAGGGTCCGATACGCAGTATTTT	CASSISGTGSDTQYF
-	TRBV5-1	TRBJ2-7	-	TGCGCCAGCAGCTTTGACTCAGGGTCCTACGAGCAGTACTTC	CASSFDSGSYEQYF
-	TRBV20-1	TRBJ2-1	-	TGCAGTGCTTCCGACTACGAGCAGTTCTTC	CSASDYEQFF
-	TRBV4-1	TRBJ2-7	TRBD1	TGCGCCAGCAGCCTGCCGGGGGGGACAGGGGGTCTCTACGAGCAGTACTTC	CASSLPGGTGGLYEQYF
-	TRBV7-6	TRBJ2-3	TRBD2	TGTGCCAGCAGCCCGAGGACTAGCGGAAGAGATACGCAGTATTTT	CASSPRTSGRDTQYF
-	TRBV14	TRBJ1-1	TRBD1	TGTGCCAGCAGCCAAGGCACCGGGACAGGGTACACTGAAGCTTTCTTT	CASSQGTGTGYTEAFF
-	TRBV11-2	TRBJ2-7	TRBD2	TGTGCCAGCAGCCCGAAGACTAGCGGGAGTGATACCTACGAGCAGTACTTC	CASSPKTSGSDTYEQYF
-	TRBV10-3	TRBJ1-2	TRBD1	TGTGCCATCAAGACGACAGGGGCCCCCTATGGCTACACCTTC	CAIKTTGAPYGYTF
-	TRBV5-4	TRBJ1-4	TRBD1	TGTGCCAGCAGCCTAACAACAGGGGGCAATAATGAAAAACTGTTTTTT	CASSLTTGGNNEKLFF
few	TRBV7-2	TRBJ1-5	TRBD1	TGTGCCAGCAGCTCGAGGACAGGGGGAGACCAGCCCCAGCATTTT	CASSSRTGGDQPQHF
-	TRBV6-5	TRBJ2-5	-	TGTGCCAGCAGGGATGACACGCTAAACCAAGAGACCCAGTACTTC	CASRDDTLNQETQYF
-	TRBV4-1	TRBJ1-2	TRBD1	TGCGCCAGCAGCCAAGATTCAAGACAGGGCCCTCATGGCTACACCTTC	CASSQDSRQGPHGYTF
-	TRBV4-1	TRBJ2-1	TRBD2	TGCGCCAGCAGCCAACCATGGGGGCGGGGGGCTCCCGAAGAGCAGTTCTTC	CASSQPWGRGAPEEQFF
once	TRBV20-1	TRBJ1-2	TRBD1	TGCAGTGCTAGGGGACAGGGCGACACCTTC	CSARGQGDTF
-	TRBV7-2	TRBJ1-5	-	TGTGCCAGCAGCTTAGTGGGACTGCCGGCCAATCAGCCCCAGCATTTT	CASSLVGLPANQPQHF
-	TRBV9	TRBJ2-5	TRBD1	TGTGCCAGCAGCGTAGGGACAGGGGGCCCCCAAGAGACCCAGTACTTC	CASSVGTGGPQETQYF
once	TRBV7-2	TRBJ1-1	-	TGTGCCAGCAGCCCCTACCACGAGAACACTGAAGCTTTCTTT	CASSPYHENTEAFF
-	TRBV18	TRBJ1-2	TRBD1	TGTGCCAGCTCAGCACAGGGGGCCGGTGGCTACACCTTC	CASSAQGAGGYTF
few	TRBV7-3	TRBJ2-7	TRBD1	TGTGCCAGCAGCTTGACAGGGTCCGAGCAGTACTTC	CASSLTGSEQYF
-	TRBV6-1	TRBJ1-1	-	TGTGCCAGCATGTTTGGGAGAGCTGCTGAAGCTTTCTTT	CASMFGRAAEAFF